This T cell receptor (beta chain) was identified in a study of early T cells in non-severe SARS-CoV-2 infection. Study summary: The sequenced material was bulk RNA from unsorted whole blood, and its chains were unpaired. Findings of the study overall: In VDJdb matching, anti-spike CD8 responses were favored while private and CD4 specificities went missing.

The sample holds a few counts of this clonotype. Its antigen is not identified. Individual cDNA molecules were tagged with unique molecular identifiers. TCRdb re-called the 5' RACE reads through MiXCR, storing one row per CDR3 protein. The sample comprises 70,000 to 95,000 distinct CDR3 sequences, around 15% of which are singletons, and less than 0.6% rests with the top ten. Material: whole blood. This receptor was identified in an adult who was a healthcare worker with PCR-confirmed SARS-CoV-2 infection or an uninfected control (not recorded which).

The CDR3 nucleotides read TGTGCCAGCAGACGGACCTATGGCTACACCTTC. Translating it yields CASRRTYGYTF. This chain connects TRBV12-3 or TRBV12-4 to TRBJ1-2, with D unclear. The CDR3 runs 11 residues. V was trimmed by 6 bases and J by 4 bases, leaving 6 bases between them.